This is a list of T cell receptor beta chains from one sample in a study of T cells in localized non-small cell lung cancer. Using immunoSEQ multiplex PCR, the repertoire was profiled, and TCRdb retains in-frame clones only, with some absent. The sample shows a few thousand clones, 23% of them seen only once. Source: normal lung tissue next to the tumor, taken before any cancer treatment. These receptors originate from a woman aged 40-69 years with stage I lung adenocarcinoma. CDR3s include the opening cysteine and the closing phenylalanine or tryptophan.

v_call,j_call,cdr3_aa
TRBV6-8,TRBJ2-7,CASREPGQETYEQYF
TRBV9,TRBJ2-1,CASSPPGPPGPDEQFF
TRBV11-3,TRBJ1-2,CASSFGQGAVVWIYGYTF
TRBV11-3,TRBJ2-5,CASSSMGYQETQYF
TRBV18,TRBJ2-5,CASSPWGEETQYF
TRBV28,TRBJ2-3,CASSSPDLGGTDTQYF
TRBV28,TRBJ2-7,CASSSFRDYLTWEQYF
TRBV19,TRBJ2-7,CASSGSGSRLYEQYF
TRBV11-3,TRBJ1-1,CASSRDRGNTEAFF
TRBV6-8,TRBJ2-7,CASSTPVAATYEQYF
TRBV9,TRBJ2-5,CASSVGGRPETQYF
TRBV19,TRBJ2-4,CASSMGRGRWNIQYF
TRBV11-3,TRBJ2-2,CASSHQTGGINAGELFF
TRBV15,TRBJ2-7,CATSDLEITSGGSYEQYF
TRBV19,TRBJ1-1,CASSMAQGRMNTEAFF
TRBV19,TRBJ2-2,CASTDGITGELFF
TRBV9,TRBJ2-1,CASSVREMGYNEQFF
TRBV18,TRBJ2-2,CASSPRSGTGWTGELFF
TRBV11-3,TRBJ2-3,CASSPRKGTDTQYF
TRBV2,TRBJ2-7,CASWQGGSEQYF
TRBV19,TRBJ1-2,CASSIDHGTDYGYTF
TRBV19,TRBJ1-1,CASSWSAARNTEAFF
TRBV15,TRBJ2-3,CATSTRGEWDTQYF
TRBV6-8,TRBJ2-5,CASNSGQGGMAQYF
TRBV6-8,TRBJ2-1,CASSPRTSGRVPFF
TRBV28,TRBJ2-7,CATIRQGGAYEQYF
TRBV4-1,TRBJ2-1,CASSQEGSGRAYNEQFF
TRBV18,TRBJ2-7,CASSSTKSEQYF
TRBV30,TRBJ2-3,CAWSVGLPGDTQYF
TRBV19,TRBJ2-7,CASSLNTYEQYF
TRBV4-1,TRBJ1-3,CASSQVWNSGNTIYF
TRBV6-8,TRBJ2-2,CASSYSVPGVGELFF
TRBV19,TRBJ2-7,CASSPPLGYEQYF
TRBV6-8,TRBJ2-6,CASSDSDSSGANVLTF
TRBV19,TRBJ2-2,CATERDRVTGELFF
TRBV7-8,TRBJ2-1,CASSSLRYNEQFF
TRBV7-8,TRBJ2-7,CASSLEWGSEQYF
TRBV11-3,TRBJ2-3,CASSLLAGRGDTQYF
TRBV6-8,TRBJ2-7,CASSYSSPGYEQYF
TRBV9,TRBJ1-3,CASMLLTSGNTIYF
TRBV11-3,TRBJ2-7,CASSPSHVQGYEQYF
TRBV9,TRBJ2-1,CASRTLAGSSYNEQFF
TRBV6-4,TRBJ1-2,CAISDRDRGDYGYTF
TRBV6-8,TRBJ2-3,CASRLLVSDTQYF
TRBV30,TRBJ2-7,CAWSRRHEQYF
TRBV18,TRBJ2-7,CASSPFSGGGGHYEQYF
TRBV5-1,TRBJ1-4,CASSLDGGPNEKLFF